The rows below give T cell receptor beta chains drawn from one sample of a study of CD8+ T cells in alopecia areata. The repertoire was sequenced with immunoSEQ multiplex PCR; TCRdb's copy has only in-frame clones and lacks some. The sample carries a few hundred thousand clones, around two thirds recorded once. The sample consisted of CD4+ T cells sorted from blood, taken at week 0. All receptors derive from a human donor with alopecia areata. The conserved cysteine and the conserved F or W are not part of the CDR3 here.

v_gene,j_gene,CDR3aa
TRBV7-8,TRBJ2-7,ASSKGGAYEQY
TRBV6-5,TRBJ2-3,ASSYPPGDTQY
TRBV27,TRBJ1-6,ASSLLDRGNSPLH
TRBV5-8,TRBJ2-1,ASSAVTGGEQF
TRBV9,TRBJ2-1,ASSVRGSNEQF
TRBV30,TRBJ1-2,AWTRTGGHYGYT
TRBV6-1,TRBJ2-7,ASKGTVPHEQY
TRBV23-1,TRBJ1-2,ASSRRDSYGYT
TRBV29-1,TRBJ2-1,SVGTSGGNEQF
TRBV6-5,TRBJ1-6,ASRSGFEGNSPLH
TRBV5-1,TRBJ2-7,ASSHGPTYEQY
TRBV7-2,TRBJ1-4,ASSLASGTGDEKLF
TRBV5-4,TRBJ2-6,ASSSQGSGANVLT
TRBV7-2,TRBJ2-5,ASSPLETQY
TRBV18,TRBJ2-6,ASSPNRAEFGGANVLT
TRBV30,TRBJ2-3,AWSVDYTDTDTQY
TRBV5-6,TRBJ2-3,ASSDTGTSGFTQY
TRBV29-1,TRBJ2-2,SSAAGPGELF
TRBV15,TRBJ1-1,ATSKGFVNTEAF
TRBV11-2,TRBJ2-7,ASSLGQGTVRQY
TRBV6-5,TRBJ2-7,ASKQGYEQY
TRBV30,TRBJ1-1,AWSTGMNTEAF
TRBV30,TRBJ2-7,AWRGRTYEQY
TRBV2,TRBJ2-1,ASRGTAPGDEQF
TRBV2,TRBJ2-5,ASRAQGQETQY
TRBV4-1,TRBJ1-2,ASSLPRAGGAYGYT